This T cell receptor beta chain was retrieved from a study of T-cell memory formation after mild COVID-19. TCRdb ran MiXCR on the 5' RACE reads and lists one entry per CDR3 protein. The profile covers roughly 130,000 distinct CDR3 sequences, with about 16% appearing a single time and roughly 14% taken by the ten largest. Trimming took off 5 bases at V and 10 bases at J, with 10 bases between the two ends. This CDR3 spans 12 amino acids. Germline-derived CDR1 and CDR2 are SGHDT and YYEEEE. This receptor was taken from an adult woman who had mild COVID-19 (a few samples of this study predate the infection). Cell type and time point are not known. The source material was PBMCs or a T cell subset sorted from them (not recorded which). The rearrangement uses TRBV5-6 and TRBJ1-6; D is unclear. The DNA for the CDR3 is TGTGCCAGCAGTATTGTAAACTCACCCCTCCACTTT. This codes for CASSIVNSPLHF.